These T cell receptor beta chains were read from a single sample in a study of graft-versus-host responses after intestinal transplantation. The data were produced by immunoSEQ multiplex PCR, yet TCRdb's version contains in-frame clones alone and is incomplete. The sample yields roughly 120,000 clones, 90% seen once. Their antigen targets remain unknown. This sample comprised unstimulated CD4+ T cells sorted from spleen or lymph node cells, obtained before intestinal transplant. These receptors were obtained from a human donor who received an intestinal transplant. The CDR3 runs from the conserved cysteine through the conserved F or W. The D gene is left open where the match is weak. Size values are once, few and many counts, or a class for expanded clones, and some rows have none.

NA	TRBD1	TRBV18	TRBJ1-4	CASSPKPTGEGGEKLFF	TGTGCCAGCTCACCGAAGCCGACAGGGGAGGGCGGTGAAAAACTGTTTTTT
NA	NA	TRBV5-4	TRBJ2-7	CASSLAGSGPYEQYF	TGTGCCAGCAGCTTGGCCGGTAGCGGCCCCTACGAGCAGTACTTC
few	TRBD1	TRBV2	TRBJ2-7	CASSGDRDEQYF	TGTGCCAGCAGTGGGGACAGGGACGAGCAGTACTTC
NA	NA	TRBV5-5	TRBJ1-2	CASSSLGGGTNGYTF	TGTGCCAGCAGCTCCCTCGGCGGGGGGACTAATGGCTACACCTTC
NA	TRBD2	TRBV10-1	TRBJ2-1	CASSAAGGNEQFF	TGCGCCAGCAGTGCAGCGGGGGGGAATGAGCAGTTCTTC
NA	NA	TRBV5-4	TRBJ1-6	CASSFKARDSPLHF	TGTGCCAGCAGCTTCAAGGCGAGGGATTCACCCCTCCACTTT
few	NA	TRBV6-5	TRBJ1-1	CASSYSTGPMNTEAFF	TGTGCCAGCAGTTACTCGACAGGCCCGATGAACACTGAAGCTTTCTTT
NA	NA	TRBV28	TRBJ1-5	CASSFRGDGRPQHF	TGTGCCAGCAGTTTTCGGGGGGACGGGCGGCCCCAGCATTTT
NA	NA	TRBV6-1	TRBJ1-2	CASSGGGTNYGYTF	TGTGCCAGCAGTGGCGGGGGCACTAACTATGGCTACACCTTC
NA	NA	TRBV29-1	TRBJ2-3	CSVGGAGGDTQYF	TGCAGCGTCGGAGGGGCCGGTGGGGATACGCAGTATTTT
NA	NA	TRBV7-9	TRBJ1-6	CASSLERVGSPLHF	TGTGCCAGCAGCTTAGAACGGGTTGGCTCACCCCTCCACTTT
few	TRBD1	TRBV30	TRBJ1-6	CACRPGGFNSPLHF	TGTGCCTGCCGCCCAGGGGGATTTAATTCACCCCTCCACTTT
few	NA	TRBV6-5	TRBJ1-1	CASSYFRVGTEAFF	TGTGCCAGCAGTTACTTCAGGGTCGGCACTGAAGCTTTCTTT
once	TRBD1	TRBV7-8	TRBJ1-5	CASSLKQGQWDQPQHF	TGTGCCAGCAGCTTAAAGCAGGGACAGTGGGATCAGCCCCAGCATTTT
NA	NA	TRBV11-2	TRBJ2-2	CASSPQGRKTGELFF	TGTGCCAGCAGTCCACAGGGGAGGAAGACCGGGGAGCTGTTTTTT
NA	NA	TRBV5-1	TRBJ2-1	CASSLESSDEQFF	TGCGCCAGCAGCTTGGAGTCAAGCGATGAGCAGTTCTTC
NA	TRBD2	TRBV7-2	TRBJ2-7	CASSLAGLASHEQYF	TGTGCCAGCAGCTTAGCGGGACTAGCTTCCCACGAGCAGTACTTC
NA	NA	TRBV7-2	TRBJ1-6	CASSFLSPRGSSYNSPLHF	TGTGCCAGCAGCTTCTTGAGTCCAAGGGGGAGCTCCTATAATTCACCCCTCCACTTT
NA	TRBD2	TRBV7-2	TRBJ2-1	CASSLGLAGGLHEQFF	TGTGCCAGCAGCTTAGGGCTAGCGGGGGGCCTACATGAGCAGTTCTTC
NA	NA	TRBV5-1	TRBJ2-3	CASSLLVFGHTDTQYF	TGCGCCAGCAGCTTGCTGGTATTTGGCCACACAGATACGCAGTATTTT
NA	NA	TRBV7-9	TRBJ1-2	CASSLSWTAYGYTF	TGTGCCAGCAGCTTGTCCTGGACAGCCTATGGCTACACCTTC
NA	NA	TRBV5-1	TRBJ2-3	CASSLFGVPDTQYF	TGCGCCAGCAGCTTGTTCGGGGTCCCAGATACGCAGTATTTT
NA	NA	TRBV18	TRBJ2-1	CASSPGFSAGPNEQFF	TGTGCCAGCTCACCAGGGTTTTCCGCGGGCCCCAATGAGCAGTTCTTC
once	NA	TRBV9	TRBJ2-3	CASTSDWGGTDTQYF	TGTGCCAGCACCTCAGATTGGGGCGGCACAGATACGCAGTATTTT
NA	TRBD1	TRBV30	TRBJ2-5	CAWRDRGPKTQYF	TGTGCCTGGCGGGACAGGGGGCCTAAGACCCAGTACTTC
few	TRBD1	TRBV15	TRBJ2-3	CATSTARGRDTQYF	TGTGCCACCAGCACTGCTAGGGGGCGAGATACGCAGTATTTT
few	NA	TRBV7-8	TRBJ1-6	CASSLGRGANSPLHF	TGTGCCAGCAGCTTGGGCCGGGGGGCTAATTCACCCCTCCACTTT
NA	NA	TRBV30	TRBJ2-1	CAWSPQHFTGEQFF	TGTGCCTGGAGTCCACAACACTTTACGGGTGAGCAGTTCTTC
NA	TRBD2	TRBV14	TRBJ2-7	CASSPSRLAALSYEQYF	TGTGCCAGCAGTCCCTCCCGACTAGCGGCCCTCTCCTACGAGCAGTACTTC
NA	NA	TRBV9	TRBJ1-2	CASSRLGGYTF	TGTGCCAGCAGCCGCCTCGGTGGCTACACCTTC
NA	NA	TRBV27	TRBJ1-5	CASSLRQPNQPQHF	TGTGCCAGCAGTTTGAGACAGCCGAATCAGCCCCAGCATTTT
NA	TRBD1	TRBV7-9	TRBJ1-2	CASSLDLGQGSSNYGYTF	TGTGCCAGCAGCTTAGATTTGGGACAGGGGTCCTCTAACTATGGCTACACCTTC
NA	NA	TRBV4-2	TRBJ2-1	CASSQAIVVGDEQFF	TGTGCCAGCAGCCAAGCGATAGTAGTCGGGGATGAGCAGTTCTTC
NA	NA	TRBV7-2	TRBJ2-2	CASSFYSGELFF	TGTGCCAGCAGCTTTTACTCCGGGGAGCTGTTTTTT
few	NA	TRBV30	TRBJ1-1	CAWSRGAAEAFF	TGTGCCTGGAGTCGGGGGGCGGCTGAAGCTTTCTTT
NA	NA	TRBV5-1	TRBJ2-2	CASSLPGAHTGELFF	TGCGCCAGCAGCTTGCCAGGGGCCCACACCGGGGAGCTGTTTTTT
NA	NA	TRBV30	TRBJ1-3	CAWSRQGLAGNTIYF	TGTGCCTGGAGTCGTCAGGGCCTTGCTGGAAACACCATATATTTT
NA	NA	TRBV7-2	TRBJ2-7	CASSLEGLSHEQYF	TGTGCCAGCAGCTTGGAGGGCCTAAGCCACGAGCAGTACTTC
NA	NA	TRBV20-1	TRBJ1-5	CSAPGVQPQHF	TGCAGTGCACCAGGGGTTCAGCCCCAGCATTTT
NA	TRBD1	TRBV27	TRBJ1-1	CASKQGAGTEAFF	TGTGCCAGTAAACAGGGGGCAGGAACTGAAGCTTTCTTT
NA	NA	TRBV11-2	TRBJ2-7	CASSGRNGAYEQYF	TGTGCCAGCAGCGGGCGAAACGGGGCCTACGAGCAGTACTTC
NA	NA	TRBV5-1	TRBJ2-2	CASSLHTGSTGELFF	TGCGCCAGCAGCCTCCATACAGGGTCCACCGGGGAGCTGTTTTTT
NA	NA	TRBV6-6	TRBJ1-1	CASSLTGTPNTEAFF	TGTGCCAGCAGTTTGACCGGGACACCGAACACTGAAGCTTTCTTT
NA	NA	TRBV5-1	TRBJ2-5	CASSLGGGGQETQYF	TGCGCCAGCAGCTTGGGCGGGGGCGGTCAAGAGACCCAGTACTTC
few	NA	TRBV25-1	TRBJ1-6	CASRASDNSPLHF	TGTGCCAGCCGTGCGTCCGATAATTCACCCCTCCACTTT
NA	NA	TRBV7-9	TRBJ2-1	CASSFRQAVLNNEQFF	TGTGCCAGCAGCTTCCGGCAGGCCGTCCTTAACAATGAGCAGTTCTTC
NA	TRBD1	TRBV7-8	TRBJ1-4	CASSSGQTNEKLFF	TGTGCCAGCAGCTCGGGACAGACTAATGAAAAACTGTTTTTT
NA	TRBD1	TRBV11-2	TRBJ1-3	CASSSGWTGGGNTIYF	TGTGCCAGCAGCTCAGGGTGGACAGGAGGTGGAAACACCATATATTTT
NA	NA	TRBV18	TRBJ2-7	CASSPSNLSGGEQYF	TGTGCCAGCTCACCCAGTAACCTCTCAGGTGGCGAGCAGTACTTC
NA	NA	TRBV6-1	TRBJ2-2	CASSFGDTGELFF	TGTGCCAGCAGTTTTGGAGACACCGGGGAGCTGTTTTTT